This T cell receptor (beta chain) stems from a study of blood T cell repertoires in COVID-19. V trimming: 6 bases; J trimming: 2 bases; junction bases outside the gene matches: 8. CDR3 length equals 15 residues. Per germline, CDR1 MNHEY and CDR2 SVGAGI. Profiling relied on immunoSEQ multiplex PCR, and the TCRdb table lists in-frame clones only, not all of them. The sample includes around 160,000 clones, roughly nine tenths of them seen just once. The sequence was obtained from a man between 60 and 75 years old with acute or convalescent COVID-19. This sequence joins TRBV6-5 and TRBJ1-2; 8 bases match TRBD1. Sequenced material: peripheral blood. The CDR3 here is CASSTRTGTNYGYTF. In DNA, the CDR3 is TGTGCCAGCAGCACCCGGACAGGGACGAACTATGGCTACACCTTC.